Shown below are 28 T cell receptor beta chains from a single sample sequenced in a study of shared clonotypes between healthy human individuals. The assay was immunoSEQ multiplex PCR, and TCRdb's table has in-frame clones only and misses some. The repertoire includes roughly 1.4 million clones, approximately 98.5% of them detected once, and over 0.3% sits in the top ten. Sequencing input: naive CD4+ T cells sorted from blood. Described subset: CD45RA+ positively selected. These receptors came from a man between 25 and 39 years old in good health.

This clone has just one count. The chain employs TRBV7-9 and TRBJ2-3; 8 bases agree with TRBD1. The J segment lost 2 bases and the V segment lost 6 bases, leaving 10 bases of the junction unmatched. The CDR3 has 16 amino acids. CDR1 is SEHNR, CDR2 FQNEAQ, per germline (reference sequence). CDR3 nucleotides: TGTGCCAGCAGACCGAATCCGGGACAGGACACAGATACGCAGTATTTT. Protein product: CASRPNPGQDTDTQYF.

The gene calls are TRBV28 and TRBJ2-5; D may be TRBD1 or TRBD2 (5 bases each). The ends were cut back, 6 bases at V and 4 bases at J, with 24 bases in the middle. The CDR3 runs 17 residues. Per the germline V gene, CDR1 is MDHEN and CDR2 is SYDVKM. CDR3 sequence reads: CASSLGPWGSELETQYF. The CDR3 bases are TGTGCCAGCAGCCTAGGCCCCTGGGGGAGCGAGTTAGAGACCCAGTACTTC.

Written as DNA, the CDR3 is TGTGCCAGCAGCTTAGGCACTTATGATACGCAGTATTTT. Translating gives CASSLGTYDTQYF. The gene calls are TRBV7-2 and TRBJ2-3, with D uncertain. V was clipped by 1 base and J by 6 bases, with 8 bases between them. From germline, CDR1 is SGHTA and CDR2 FQGNSA. The CDR3 is 13 amino acids.

This chain links TRBV2 with TRBJ1-1; D is ambiguous. The CDR3 runs 15 residues. Trimming pared 0 bases from V and 6 bases from J, leaving 14 bases between. The germline V gene has CDR1 SNHLY and CDR2 FYNNEI. CDR3 nucleotides: TGTGCCAGCAGTGAAGCGCTGGGCGGGAAGGCTGAAGCTTTCTTT. It translates to CASSEALGGKAEAFF. The full variable domain, with the rest looked up from reference TRBV2 and TRBJ1-1, is EPEVTQTPSHQVTQMGQEVILRCVPISNHLYFYWYRQILGQKVEFLVSFYNNEISEKSEIFDDQFSVERPDGSNFTLKIRSTKLEDSAMYFCASSEALGGKAEAFFGQGTRLTVV.

This chain links TRBV28 with TRBJ2-7; tentative D call: TRBD2 (6 bases). Trimming left V 6 bases short and J 11 bases short, with 14 bases between. CDR1 is MDHEN and CDR2 is SYDVKM in the germline V gene. The CDR3 runs 11 residues. CDR3: CASRIADGEYF. The CDR3 coding sequence is TGTGCCAGCAGAATAGCGGACGGGGAGTACTTC.

The chain uses TRBV4-3 and TRBJ2-3; D might be TRBD1 or TRBD2, each matching 5 bases. Between the trimmed V and J ends, which lost 3 bases and 0 bases, there was a span of 16 bases. CDR1 is LGHNA, CDR2 YSLEER, per germline. The CDR3 has 17 residues. The CDR3 region has the DNA TGCGCCAGCAGCCATGCCCCTCCGGGACGGAGCACAGATACGCAGTATTTT. It specifies CASSHAPPGRSTDTQYF.

This clone was detected only once. This chain connects TRBV29-1 to TRBJ2-3; 8 bases align to TRBD2. CDR3 length: 16 residues. Germline V gene data show CDR1 as SQVTM and CDR2 as ANQGSEA. V dropped 1 base and J dropped 4; count of bases not matched to a gene: 10. CDR3 bases: TGCAGCGTTGAAGGTGGAGCGGGAGTGGGTCCAGATACGCAGTATTTT. This gives the protein CSVEGGAGVGPDTQYF.

V usage is TRBV5-4 and J usage is TRBJ1-1; tentative D call: TRBD1 (5 bases). Germline CDR1 and CDR2: SGHNT and YYREEE (reference sequence). V lost 4 bases, J lost 3 bases, and 16 bases lay in between. The CDR3 totals 15 residues. The CDR3 bases are TGTGCCAGCAGCCCCGCCAGCACCAGGGACACTGAAGCTTTCTTT. Its protein product is CASSPASTRDTEAFF.

The CDR3 sequence is CASSGYPQGARYEQYF. CDR3 bases: TGTGCCAGCAGTGGCTACCCCCAGGGGGCGAGGTACGAGCAGTACTTC. The chain carries TRBV6-1 and TRBJ2-7; 8 positions match TRBD1. The CDR3 sequence is 16 residues long. CDR1 is MNHNS, CDR2 SASEGT, per germline. The trim removed 4 bases at V and 4 bases at J, leaving 12 bases unmatched.

J is TRBJ2-5 and V is TRBV7-9; no clear D. In germline, CDR1 is SEHNR, CDR2 FQNEAQ (reference sequence). Trimming cost V 2 bases and J 4 bases, with 14 bases left between them. This CDR3 comprises 15 residues. CDR3 bases: TGTGCCAGCAGCTTAAAGTGGCCAATCGGAGAGACCCAGTACTTC. This encodes CASSLKWPIGETQYF.

The rearrangement uses TRBV5-6 and TRBJ2-2; no reliable D call. The CDR3 extends over 14 amino acids. The germline gives CDR1 SGHDT, CDR2 YYEEEE. V lost 4 bases and J lost 5, with 12 bases in between. The CDR3 spells CASSVMTRTGELFF. In nucleotides, the CDR3 is TGTGCCAGCAGCGTAATGACGCGGACCGGGGAGCTGTTTTTT.

V gene TRBV2 combines with J gene TRBJ2-6, with a weak D call TRBD1 (6 bases). Trimming left V 8 bases short and J 5 bases short, with 16 bases between. Germline V gene data show CDR1 as SNHLY and CDR2 as FYNNEI. The CDR3 consists of 15 residues. The CDR3 is CASGRQVLRANVLTF. The CDR3 region has the DNA TGTGCCAGCGGGAGACAGGTTCTGAGGGCCAACGTCCTGACTTTC.

This chain uses TRBV5-1 with TRBJ2-7, with TRBD1 matching 7 bases. The CDR3 runs to 16 residues. The germline CDR1 and CDR2 sequences are SGHRS and YFSETQ. With 4 bases clipped from V and 0 bases from J, the junction kept 10 bases outside the gene matches. The chain's CDR3 is CASSARTGSSSYEQYF. The CDR3 DNA sequence: TGCGCCAGCAGCGCGAGGACAGGTTCTAGCTCCTACGAGCAGTACTTC.

This clone appeared once. The chain links TRBV6-6 to TRBJ2-1; TRBD2 agrees at 8 bases. The junction had 3 bases not matched to a gene; V was cut back by 5 bases and J by 3 bases. This CDR3 is 14 amino acids long. Looked up from germline, CDR1 is MNHNY and CDR2 is SVGAGI (reference sequence). CDR3 coding DNA: TGTGCCAGCAGTCGGACTAGCTACTACAATGAGCAGTTCTTC. Translated: CASSRTSYYNEQFF.

This clone was detected once. The genes are TRBV5-4 and TRBJ2-1, with 7 bases fitting TRBD2. CDR3 length equals 16 residues. J lost 1 base, V lost 3 bases, and 7 bases had no gene match. Germline V gene data show CDR1 as SGHNT and CDR2 as YYREEE (reference sequence). Here the CDR3 reads CASSSRAGVSYNEQFF. Written as DNA, the CDR3 is TGTGCCAGCAGCTCTAGGGCGGGAGTGTCCTACAATGAGCAGTTCTTC.

V usage is TRBV18 and J usage is TRBJ2-2; the D is unclear. The CDR3 loop spans 13 amino acids. Germline CDR1 and CDR2: KGHSH and LQKENI. V lost 1 base to trimming and J lost 6 bases, with 6 bases between them. The CDR3: CASSPLGPGELFF. The CDR3 nucleotides read TGTGCCAGCTCACCACTCGGTCCCGGGGAGCTGTTTTTT.

The chain uses TRBV7-3 and TRBJ2-5; 12 bases are a match to TRBD2. The CDR3 contains 17 residues. J lost 1 base, V lost 5 bases, and 8 bases had no gene match. The germline V gene has CDR1 SGHTA and CDR2 FQGTGA. CDR3 nucleotides: TGTGCCAGCAGCCTAAGGGGACTAGCGGGCTTCCAAGAGACCCAGTACTTC. Its translation is CASSLRGLAGFQETQYF.

This chain links TRBV4-3 with TRBJ2-1; TRBD2 might be the D (6 bases). Between the trimmed V and J ends, which lost 4 bases and 7 bases, there was a span of 17 bases. The length of the CDR3 is 15 residues. Germline V gene sequence: CDR1 LGHNA, CDR2 YSLEER. CDR3 sequence (DNA): TGCGCCAGCAGCCTGACTAGACCCACGCAGAATGAGCAGTTCTTC. This encodes CASSLTRPTQNEQFF.

The chain joins TRBV21-1 to TRBJ2-7. TRBV21-1 has pseudogene status. CDR3 size: 13 residues. The CDR3 DNA reads as TGTGCCAGCAGCACCTCCAACCACTACGAGCAGTACTTC. Translation: CASSTSNHYEQYF.

The chain is built from TRBV2 and TRBJ2-5; D is unresolved. This CDR3 spans 11 amino acids. CDR1 is SNHLY, CDR2 FYNNEI, per germline. Trimming took off 7 bases at V and 2 bases at J, with 5 bases between the two ends. The CDR3 sequence is CASNIQETQYF. In nucleotides, the CDR3 is TGTGCCAGCAATATTCAAGAGACCCAGTACTTC.

The chain joins TRBV14 to TRBJ1-4, with D unresolved. CDR1 is SGHDN, CDR2 FVKESK, per germline. Trimming took 4 bases from V and 8 from J, leaving 17 bases between them. The CDR3 loop spans 15 amino acids. The CDR3 nucleotides read TGTGCCAGCAGCCCCGAGACGCAGCCTGGGGAAAAACTGTTTTTT. Encoded protein: CASSPETQPGEKLFF.

CDR3 region: CASSFNPNTEAFF. In nucleotides, the CDR3 is TGTGCCAGCAGCTTCAACCCAAACACTGAAGCTTTCTTT. The chain couples TRBV7-9 to TRBJ1-1; no definite D call. In germline, CDR1 is SEHNR, CDR2 FQNEAQ (reference sequence). V shed 3 bases and J shed 2 bases, with 7 bases lying between them. The CDR3 spans 13 residues.

The V call is TRBV7-3, the J call TRBJ2-1; 7 bases are shared with TRBD2. This CDR3 spans 16 amino acids. V shed 3 bases, J shed 0 bases, and the junction held 5 bases outside the gene matches. CDR1 is SGHTA and CDR2 is FQGTGA in the germline V gene. CDR3 region: CASSLELAYSYNEQFF. CDR3 nucleotide sequence: TGTGCCAGCAGCTTGGAACTAGCGTACTCCTACAATGAGCAGTTCTTC.

The gene calls are TRBV29-1 and TRBJ2-1, with D possibly TRBD2 on 5 matching bases. The CDR3 totals 14 residues. The ends were cut back, 4 bases at V and 4 bases at J, with 14 bases in the middle. In germline, CDR1 is SQVTM, CDR2 ANQGSEA. The CDR3 sequence is CSVVWGVGYNEQFF. The CDR3 DNA reads as TGCAGCGTTGTTTGGGGAGTTGGGTACAATGAGCAGTTCTTC.

The chain has TRBV28 and TRBJ2-7; TRBD2 matches 11 bases. CDR3 length equals 15 residues. J gave up 0 bases and V 5 bases, and 3 bases lay outside the gene matches. CDR1 is MDHEN and CDR2 is SYDVKM in the germline V gene. CDR3 amino acids: CASSATSGSSYEQYF. The CDR3 DNA sequence: TGTGCCAGCAGTGCTACTAGCGGGAGCTCCTACGAGCAGTACTTC.

The rearrangement links TRBV5-6 to TRBJ2-6, with 8 positions matching TRBD1. The CDR3 has 19 amino acids. V gave up 1 base and J gave up 2 bases; unmatched junction bases: 11. Germline-derived CDR1 and CDR2 are SGHDT and YYEEEE. The CDR3 nucleotides are TGTGCCAGCAGCTTGTCATTTGACAGGGGTTCTACTGGGGCCAACGTCCTGACTTTC. Translation gives CASSLSFDRGSTGANVLTF. Together with reference TRBV5-6 and TRBJ2-6, the CDR3 gives the full variable domain: DAGVTQSPTHLIKTRGQQVTLRCSPKSGHDTVSWYQQALGQGPQFIFQYYEEEERQRGNFPDRFSGHQFPNYSSELNVNALLLGDSALYLCASSLSFDRGSTGANVLTFGAGSRLTVL.

The rearrangement uses TRBV10-1 and TRBJ2-3; possibly TRBD1 for D (5 bases). Looked up from germline, CDR1 is WNHNN and CDR2 is SYGVQD (reference sequence). The CDR3 sequence is 13 residues long. Trimming took off 5 bases at V and 6 bases at J, with 12 bases between the two ends. The CDR3 is CASSLSGLDTQYF. The CDR3 DNA follows: TGCGCCAGCAGTCTTTCAGGGCTTGATACGCAGTATTTT.

V is TRBV2 and J is TRBJ2-1; possibly TRBD1 or TRBD2 for D (5 bases each). The CDR3 is 15 residues long. Germline lookup yields CDR1 SNHLY and CDR2 FYNNEI. The V and J ends lost 8 bases and 1 base respectively, with 15 bases between them. The CDR3 DNA reads TGTGCCAGCGGCGCGGGTGGGGGATCCTACAATGAGCAGTTCTTC. Protein product: CASGAGGGSYNEQFF.